This T cell receptor beta chain was captured by sequencing in a study of regulatory T cells in long-lasting Graves disease. Points from the study as a whole: Persistent-disease Graves' patients showed less TCR diversity than new cases. Persistent disease showed a preference for TRBV28, TRBJ1-2 and TRBJ2-5.

V gave up 6 bases and J gave up 2 bases, with 10 bases separating them. There are 13 residues in the CDR3. CDR1 and CDR2 from the germline V gene are SNHLY and FYNNEI. Noted time point: persistent/refractory GD, antithyroid drugs over 5 years with positive TRAb. Scientists built the TCR library using RNA that was extracted from PBMCs. Clinicians diagnosed Graves' disease using American Thyroid Association guidelines. In this cohort, patients came from an endocrinology department located in Xi'an, China. This clonotype appeared many times. Its specificity is unknown. TCR beta libraries were built with iRepertoire HTBI primers and Arm-PCR of CDR3 regions. Each CDR3 protein is one row after TCRdb ran MiXCR on the multiplex PCR reads. The sample holds 360,000 or so distinct CDR3 sequences; about 23% are singletons and the top ten take around 30%.

Sequenced material: peripheral blood mononuclear cells (PBMCs), taken when the disease was refractory, from a patient treated with antithyroid drugs. The sequence was obtained from a woman aged 40-49 years with Graves disease. The V and J genes are TRBV2 and TRBJ1-2; D call uncertain. This CDR3 is CASSKDENYGYTF. CDR3 bases: TGTGCCAGCAGCAAGGACGAGAACTATGGCTACACCTTC.